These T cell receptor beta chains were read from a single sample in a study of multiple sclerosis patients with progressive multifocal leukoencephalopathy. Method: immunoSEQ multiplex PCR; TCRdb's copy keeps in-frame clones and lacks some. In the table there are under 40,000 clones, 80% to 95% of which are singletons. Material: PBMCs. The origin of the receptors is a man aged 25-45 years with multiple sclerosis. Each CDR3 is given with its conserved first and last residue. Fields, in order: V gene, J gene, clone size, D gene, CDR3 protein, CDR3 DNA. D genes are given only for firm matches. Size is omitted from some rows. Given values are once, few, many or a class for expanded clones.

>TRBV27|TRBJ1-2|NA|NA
CASSPLLAGQYGYTF
TGTGCCAGCAGTCCCCTGTTGGCAGGGCAATATGGCTACACCTTC
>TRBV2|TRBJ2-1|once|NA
CASSSQESSYNEQFF
TGTGCCAGCAGTTCACAGGAGAGCTCCTACAATGAGCAGTTCTTC
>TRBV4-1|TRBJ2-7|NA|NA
CASSQDPDRFYEQYF
TGCGCCAGCAGCCAAGATCCGGACCGTTTCTACGAGCAGTACTTC
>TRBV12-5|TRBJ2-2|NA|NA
CASGLGLRSNTGELFF
TGTGCTAGTGGTTTGGGGTTAAGGTCAAACACCGGGGAGCTGTTTTTT
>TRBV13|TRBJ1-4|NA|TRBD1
CASSPNRGRREKLFF
TGTGCCAGCAGCCCTAACAGGGGAAGGCGTGAAAAACTGTTTTTT
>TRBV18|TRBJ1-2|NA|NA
CASSPQGGIQGYTF
TGTGCCAGCTCACCCCAAGGGGGGATCCAAGGCTACACCTTC
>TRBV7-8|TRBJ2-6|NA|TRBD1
CASSSWTGVGAGLSGANVLTF
TGTGCCAGCAGCTCTTGGACAGGGGTAGGGGCGGGACTCTCTGGGGCCAACGTCCTGACTTTC
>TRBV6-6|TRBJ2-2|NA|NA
CASSYVWSGELFF
TGTGCCAGCAGTTACGTCTGGTCCGGGGAGCTGTTTTTT
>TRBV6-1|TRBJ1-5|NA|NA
CASSALTDLWSNQPQHF
TGTGCCAGCAGTGCATTAACGGACCTCTGGAGCAATCAGCCCCAGCATTTT
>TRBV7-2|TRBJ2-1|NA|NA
CASGPRGYNEQFF
TGTGCCAGCGGTCCCAGGGGCTACAATGAGCAGTTCTTC
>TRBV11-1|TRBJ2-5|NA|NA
CASSLPRETQETQYF
TGTGCCAGCAGCTTGCCGAGGGAGACCCAAGAGACCCAGTACTTC
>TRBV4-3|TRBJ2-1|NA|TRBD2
CASSRLLAGNNEQFF
TGCGCCAGCAGCCGACTTCTAGCGGGTAACAATGAGCAGTTCTTC
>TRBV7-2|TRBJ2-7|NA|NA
CASSPGAHRENSYEQYF
TGTGCCAGCAGCCCTGGTGCACACAGGGAAAACTCCTACGAGCAGTACTTC
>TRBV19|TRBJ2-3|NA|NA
CASSILLEADTQYF
TGTGCCAGTAGTATTCTCCTGGAGGCAGATACGCAGTATTTT
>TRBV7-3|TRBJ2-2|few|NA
CASSLTGGTGATGELFF
TGTGCCAGCAGCTTAACGGGGGGGACAGGAGCCACCGGGGAGCTGTTTTTT
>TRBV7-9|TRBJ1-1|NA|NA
CASSLPGGTEAFF
TGTGCCAGCAGCTTACCCGGGGGCACTGAAGCTTTCTTT
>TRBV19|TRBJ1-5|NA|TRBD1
CASSPPGLGQGRGQPQHF
TGTGCCAGTAGTCCGCCGGGTCTCGGACAGGGGAGAGGACAGCCCCAGCATTTT
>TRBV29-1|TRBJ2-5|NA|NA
CSVARGETQYF
TGCAGCGTGGCGAGGGGGGAGACCCAGTACTTC
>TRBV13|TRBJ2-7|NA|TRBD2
CASSSLGLAGGLSYEQYF
TGTGCCAGCAGCTCCCTGGGACTAGCGGGAGGGCTCTCCTACGAGCAGTACTTC
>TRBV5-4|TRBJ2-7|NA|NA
CAGGWGPDYEQYF
TGTGCCGGGGGATGGGGCCCCGACTACGAGCAGTACTTC
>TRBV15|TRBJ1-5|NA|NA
CATSRGRVQPQHF
TGTGCCACCAGCAGAGGACGGGTTCAGCCCCAGCATTTT
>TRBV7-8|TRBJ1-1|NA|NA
CASSSPSKNTEAFF
TGTGCCAGCAGCTCCCCATCGAAGAACACTGAAGCTTTCTTT
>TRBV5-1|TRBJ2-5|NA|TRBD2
CASRIAGGPKTQYF
TGCGCCAGCAGAATAGCGGGAGGGCCCAAGACCCAGTACTTC
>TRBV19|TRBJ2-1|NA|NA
CASTMGAEQFF
TGTGCCAGTACCATGGGAGCCGAGCAGTTCTTC
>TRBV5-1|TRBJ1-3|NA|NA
CASSRTVSGNTIYF
TGCGCCAGCAGTAGGACAGTTTCTGGAAACACCATATATTTT
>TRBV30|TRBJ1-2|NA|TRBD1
CAWSRGTGNGYTF
TGTGCCTGGAGCAGGGGGACAGGGAATGGCTACACCTTC